These 13 T cell receptor beta chains came from one sample sequenced in a study of response to subunit inactivated influenza vaccine. TCRdb called the RT-PCR reads again in MiXCR, with one record for every CDR3 protein. Among hundreds of thousands of distinct CDR3 sequences listed, 6% to 9% were seen once. This sample comprised PBMCs from blood, obtained less than 30 months after vaccination. Every receptor here comes from a man aged 45 to 70 who received an inactivated influenza vaccine.

This clonotype was counted at least ten times. This rearrangement joins TRBV7-2 to TRBJ2-2; the D gene is possibly TRBD1 (6 bases). Germline values: CDR1 SGHTA, CDR2 FQGNSA. V lost 6 bases, J lost 1 base, and 9 bases lay in between. The CDR3 consists of 14 residues. This chain's CDR3 is CASRTDRNTGELFF. The DNA of the CDR3 is TGTGCCAGCAGAACGGACAGGAACACCGGGGAGCTGTTTTTT.

The chain employs TRBV7-2 and TRBJ2-1, with D perhaps matching TRBD2 (5 bases). Trimming removed 1 base from V and 2 bases from J, with 15 bases in between. Germline loops: CDR1 SGHTA, CDR2 FQGNSA. CDR3 size: 17 residues. CDR3 amino acids: CASSLVASQRPYNEQFF. In nucleotides, the CDR3 is TGTGCCAGCAGCTTAGTAGCAAGCCAGCGGCCCTACAATGAGCAGTTCTTC.

This clonotype appeared many times. The chain carries TRBV7-2 and TRBJ2-5; possible D gene TRBD2, 6 bases. The CDR3 is 15 residues long. V dropped 5 bases and J dropped 3 bases, with 16 bases sitting between them. Germline V gene lookup returns CDR1 SGHTA and CDR2 FQGNSA. This CDR3 reads CASSHTGLLKETQYF. The CDR3 region has the DNA TGTGCCAGCAGCCATACGGGACTTTTAAAAGAGACCCAGTACTTC.

This clonotype was observed a handful of times. V and J are TRBV10-3 and TRBJ2-1, with 8 bases fitting TRBD1. The ends lost 8 bases at V and 1 base at J; junction bases unmatched: 4. Germline CDR1 is ENHRY and CDR2 is SYGVKD. This CDR3 spans 14 amino acids. This chain's CDR3 is CAIGGQGSYNEQFF. The CDR3 region has the DNA TGTGCCATCGGTGGACAGGGATCCTACAATGAGCAGTTCTTC.

This chain connects TRBV3-1 to TRBJ2-2; no clear D gene. The V gene lost 1 base and the J gene lost 6 bases, with 9 bases spanning the gap. There are 14 residues in the CDR3. Germline CDR1 reads LGHDT; CDR2 reads YNNKEL (reference sequence). The CDR3 is CASSQGPRPGELFF. The CDR3 region has the DNA TGTGCCAGCAGCCAAGGGCCCCGTCCCGGGGAGCTGTTTTTT.

With regard to this clonotype: A read error may be the cause here, since a much bigger clone is one base away. The CDR3: CASSYGQVYEQYF. The CDR3 DNA is TGTGCCAGCAGTTACGGACAGGTCTACGAGCAGTACTTC. This chain links TRBV6-2 or TRBV6-3 with TRBJ2-7; TRBD1 matches at 7 bases. This CDR3 has 13 residues. Germline lookup yields CDR1 MNHEY and CDR2 SVGEGT. V shed 2 bases and J 3 bases; nucleotides not matched to a gene: 1.

The V call is TRBV10-1, the J call TRBJ2-7; tentative D call: TRBD2 (5 bases). This CDR3 is 12 amino acids long. Trimming shortened V by 7 bases and J by 4 bases, and 11 bases separated the two germline ends. Germline V CDR1 and CDR2: WNHNN, SYGVQD (reference sequence). CDR3 sequence (DNA): TGCGCCAGCACTGATCGAGGGTACGAGCAGTACTTC. It translates to CASTDRGYEQYF.

This chain uses TRBV7-9 with TRBJ2-7, with D possibly matching TRBD2 (6 bases). V lost 5 bases, J lost 3 bases, and 17 bases lay in between. CDR3 length: 15 amino acids. Germline-derived CDR1 and CDR2 are SEHNR and FQNEAQ (reference sequence). The CDR3 DNA sequence: TGTGCCAGCAGCGGACCTCAGGGAGGCCGCTACGAGCAGTACTTC. Translating gives CASSGPQGGRYEQYF.

This clonotype was seen a handful of times. The CDR3 loop is CASSSERWVHMNTEAFF. The DNA for the CDR3 is TGTGCCAGCAGTTCAGAACGGTGGGTCCACATGAACACTGAAGCTTTCTTT. The chain uses TRBV12-3 or TRBV12-4 and TRBJ1-1; D remains unclear. This CDR3 comprises 17 residues. V shed 4 bases and J shed 0 bases, with 18 bases lying between them.

A few counts support this clonotype. The rearrangement uses TRBV27 and TRBJ2-7, with D tentatively TRBD2 (7 bases). Germline V gene data show CDR1 as MNHEY and CDR2 as SMNVEV (reference sequence). This CDR3 spans 15 amino acids. The V end lost 0 bases, the J end lost 2 bases, and 11 bases lay between the germline ends. CDR3: CASSLSGGRTYEQYF. The CDR3 coding sequence is TGTGCCAGCAGTTTATCGGGGGGGCGGACCTACGAGCAGTACTTC.

A remark on this clonotype: A read error may be the cause here, since a much bigger clone is one base away. The chain is built from TRBV12-3 or TRBV12-4 and TRBJ1-1; perhaps TRBD1 as D (5 bases). The CDR3 length is 15 residues. Here the CDR3 reads CASTTAGTMNTEAVF. The CDR3 coding sequence is TGTGCCAGCACTACGGCAGGGACCATGAACACTGAAGCTGTCTTT.

This clonotype was detected a few times. The chain uses TRBV4-2 and TRBJ2-4; D uncertain. The CDR3 loop spans 15 amino acids. Germline V gene sequence: CDR1 LGHNA, CDR2 YNFKEQ. Trimming shortened V by 0 bases and J by 4 bases, and 10 bases separated the two germline ends. CDR3 residues: CASSQDPAAKNIQYF. The CDR3 bases are TGTGCCAGCAGCCAAGATCCGGCAGCGAAAAACATTCAGTACTTC.

The rearrangement links TRBV28 to TRBJ1-3, with D uncertain. The V gene's germline CDR1 is MDHEN and CDR2 SYDVKM. V lost 2 bases, J lost 7 bases, and 6 bases lay in between. CDR3 length equals 12 residues. DNA for the CDR3: TGTGCCAGCAGTTTAGATCCGAACACCATATATTTT. Translated, it gives CASSLDPNTIYF.